The rows below give T cell receptor beta chains drawn from one sample of a study of CD8 T cells in Susac syndrome. TCRdb recomputed calls from the immunoSEQ multiplex PCR reads with MiXCR, one row per CDR3 protein. The sample contains 190,000 or so distinct CDR3 sequences, approximately 95% of which appear only once. Sequences were obtained from CD4+ T cells from PBMCs. The receptors here all came from a human donor with multiple sclerosis. CDR3s include the opening cysteine and the closing phenylalanine or tryptophan. Each record gives: V gene, CDR3 length, clone size, J gene, D gene, CDR3 DNA, CDR3 protein. A D gene is named only where the DNA matches it firmly. Clone sizes are given selectively: once, few, many, or a class where the clone is expanded.

V: TRBV2
length: 14
size: NA
J: TRBJ2-7
D: TRBD1
DNA: TGTGCCAGCAAGACCGACACAGGGGTCTACGAGCAGTACTTC
CDR3: CASKTDTGVYEQYF

V: TRBV7-7
length: 15
size: NA
J: TRBJ2-2
D: NA
DNA: TGTGCTAGCAGCCCTAGGACGGAGAACACCGGGGAGCTGTTTTTT
CDR3: CASSPRTENTGELFF

V: TRBV30
length: 16
size: NA
J: TRBJ1-6
D: TRBD1
DNA: TGTGCCTGCCCCCGGGTGGGACAGGTCGCTAATTCACCCCTCCACTTT
CDR3: CACPRVGQVANSPLHF

V: TRBV15
length: 14
size: NA
J: TRBJ1-5
D: NA
DNA: TGTGCCACCAGCAGATGGGGGAACAATCAGCCCCAGCATTTT
CDR3: CATSRWGNNQPQHF

V: TRBV19
length: 16
size: NA
J: TRBJ1-1
D: TRBD1
DNA: TGTGCCAGTAGGGAGAGGGACAGACGTATGAACACTGAAGCTTTCTTT
CDR3: CASRERDRRMNTEAFF

V: TRBV12-3/TRBV12-4
length: 14
size: NA
J: TRBJ2-7
D: NA
DNA: TGTGCCAGCAGTTTGTCTGGGGGCTCCTACGAGCAGTACTTC
CDR3: CASSLSGGSYEQYF

V: TRBV20-1
length: 15
size: NA
J: TRBJ2-3
D: NA
DNA: TGCAGTGCTAGAGATCCGGCGCGTAGCACAGATACGCAGTATTTT
CDR3: CSARDPARSTDTQYF

V: TRBV2
length: 14
size: NA
J: TRBJ1-1
D: NA
DNA: TGTGCCAGTAGTGAAGGGTGGCTAGCCACTGAAGCTTTCTTT
CDR3: CASSEGWLATEAFF

V: TRBV29-1
length: 13
size: NA
J: TRBJ1-1
D: TRBD1
DNA: TGCAGCGTCGACAGGGCGGGGGGCACTGAAGCTTTCTTT
CDR3: CSVDRAGGTEAFF

V: TRBV20-1
length: 13
size: once
J: TRBJ1-2
D: NA
DNA: TGCAGTGCCCCACGAGGGGGAGGAGGTGGCTACACCTTC
CDR3: CSAPRGGGGGYTF

V: TRBV6-4
length: 11
size: NA
J: TRBJ2-5
D: NA
DNA: TGTGCCAGCAGTGACCTTATGACCCAGTACTTC
CDR3: CASSDLMTQYF

V: TRBV4-2
length: 16
size: once
J: TRBJ2-1
D: TRBD2
DNA: TGTGCCAGCAGCCAAGAGACCAGCGGGGGGGCGGATGAGCAGTTCTTC
CDR3: CASSQETSGGADEQFF

V: TRBV19
length: 12
size: NA
J: TRBJ1-2
D: NA
DNA: TGTGCCAGTAGTCCGGGCCTCTATGGCTACACCTTC
CDR3: CASSPGLYGYTF

V: TRBV19
length: 13
size: NA
J: TRBJ1-1
D: TRBD1
DNA: TGTGCCAGTAGCCGGGGACAGCACACTGAAGCTTTCTTT
CDR3: CASSRGQHTEAFF

V: TRBV3-1
length: 15
size: NA
J: TRBJ1-2
D: NA
DNA: TGTGCCAGCAGCCCCGGGACCCCAGGGGCCTATGGCTACACCTTC
CDR3: CASSPGTPGAYGYTF

V: TRBV15
length: 16
size: once
J: TRBJ1-6
D: TRBD1
DNA: TGTGCCACCCGGGGGACAGGGGATGCGTATAATTCACCCCTCCACTTT
CDR3: CATRGTGDAYNSPLHF

V: TRBV29-1
length: 13
size: NA
J: TRBJ2-3
D: NA
DNA: TGCAGCGTTGGAGGTATTAGCACAGATACGCAGTATTTT
CDR3: CSVGGISTDTQYF

V: TRBV9
length: 14
size: NA
J: TRBJ2-1
D: NA
DNA: TGTGCCAGCGGGACGGACCCCGCCTCCAATGAGCAGTTCTTC
CDR3: CASGTDPASNEQFF

V: TRBV15
length: 14
size: NA
J: TRBJ2-1
D: NA
DNA: TGTGCCACCAGCAGAGACCCCGCCCGACCGGAGCAGTTCTTC
CDR3: CATSRDPARPEQFF

V: TRBV7-2
length: 14
size: NA
J: TRBJ1-2
D: NA
DNA: TGCGCCAGCAGCCAAGCCGGACAGAACTATGGCTACACCTTC
CDR3: CASSQAGQNYGYTF

V: TRBV30
length: 13
size: NA
J: TRBJ1-4
D: NA
DNA: TGTGCCTGGAGTATTGATCTCAATGAAAAACTGTTTTTT
CDR3: CAWSIDLNEKLFF

V: TRBV29-1
length: 14
size: NA
J: TRBJ1-1
D: NA
DNA: TGCAGCGTTCGCCGGGGGGCAGGGGACACTGAAGCTTTCTTT
CDR3: CSVRRGAGDTEAFF

V: TRBV20-1
length: 15
size: NA
J: TRBJ2-5
D: NA
DNA: TGCAGTGCTAGTTCTCTGCGGGGGCTGCAAGAGACCCAGTACTTC
CDR3: CSASSLRGLQETQYF

V: TRBV2
length: 15
size: once
J: TRBJ2-3
D: NA
DNA: TGTGCCAGCACCTCAACGGACGGCAGCACAGATACGCAGTATTTT
CDR3: CASTSTDGSTDTQYF

V: TRBV2
length: 14
size: NA
J: TRBJ2-5
D: NA
DNA: TGTGCCACCGCGGCCGGACAGATCCAAGAGACCCAGTACTTC
CDR3: CATAAGQIQETQYF

V: TRBV5-4
length: 14
size: NA
J: TRBJ2-7
D: NA
DNA: TGTGCCAGCAGTTCGCAGGGGGGCTCCTACGAGCAGTACTTC
CDR3: CASSSQGGSYEQYF

V: TRBV18
length: 14
size: NA
J: TRBJ1-2
D: NA
DNA: TGTGCCAGTTCGACCGGGACCGATAATTATGGCTACACCTTC
CDR3: CASSTGTDNYGYTF

V: TRBV7-8
length: 13
size: NA
J: TRBJ2-1
D: TRBD2
DNA: TGTGCCAGCAGCTTAGACCAGCGGGGTCTAGACGCCTTC
CDR3: CASSLDQRGLDAF

V: TRBV29-1
length: 9
size: NA
J: TRBJ1-2
D: NA
DNA: TGCAGCGTTGAGAGTGGCTACACCTTC
CDR3: CSVESGYTF

V: TRBV27
length: 13
size: NA
J: TRBJ1-2
D: NA
DNA: TGTGCCAGCAACGAGCGGGCCCACTATGGCTACACCTTC
CDR3: CASNERAHYGYTF

V: TRBV18
length: 13
size: NA
J: TRBJ1-1
D: NA
DNA: TGTGCCAGCTCACCTGGGTCAGCCCCTGAAGCTTTCTTT
CDR3: CASSPGSAPEAFF

V: TRBV12-2
length: 13
size: NA
J: TRBJ2-3
D: NA
DNA: TGTGCAAGTCGCCAAACTGTGAGAGATACGCAGTATTTT
CDR3: CASRQTVRDTQYF

V: TRBV29-1
length: 13
size: NA
J: TRBJ1-2
D: TRBD1
DNA: TGCAGCGTAAGAAGGGCAGGGGGATATGGCTACACCTTC
CDR3: CSVRRAGGYGYTF

V: TRBV12-3/TRBV12-4
length: 16
size: NA
J: TRBJ1-5
D: NA
DNA: TGTGCCAGCAGTTTATCCGGCAGGGGTGAAAATCAGCCCCAGCATTTT
CDR3: CASSLSGRGENQPQHF

V: TRBV3-1
length: 16
size: NA
J: TRBJ2-2
D: TRBD1
DNA: TGTGCCAGCAGCCGGCCCGGGACAGGGGGCACCGGGGAGCTGTTTTTT
CDR3: CASSRPGTGGTGELFF

V: TRBV5-1
length: 13
size: NA
J: TRBJ2-3
D: TRBD2
DNA: TGCGCCAGCAGGGGACTAGCTGGGGATACGCAGTATTTT
CDR3: CASRGLAGDTQYF

V: TRBV15
length: 13
size: NA
J: TRBJ2-3
D: NA
DNA: TGTGCCACCAGCAGAAATACAGGGGATACGCAGTATTTT
CDR3: CATSRNTGDTQYF

V: TRBV12-3/TRBV12-4
length: 11
size: NA
J: TRBJ2-1
D: NA
DNA: TGTGCCAGCAGGAGGCCCGGTGAGCAGTTCTTC
CDR3: CASRRPGEQFF

V: TRBV20-1
length: 11
size: NA
J: TRBJ2-7
D: NA
DNA: TGCAGTGTAGGAGCTAACTACGAGCAGTACTTC
CDR3: CSVGANYEQYF

V: TRBV29-1
length: 13
size: NA
J: TRBJ1-2
D: NA
DNA: TGCAGCGTTGTTGCCGGGAACGGCTATGGCTACACCTTC
CDR3: CSVVAGNGYGYTF

V: TRBV29-1
length: 13
size: NA
J: TRBJ1-6
D: NA
DNA: TGCAGCGTGACCTTAGGGGGAAATTCACCCCTCCACTTT
CDR3: CSVTLGGNSPLHF

V: TRBV9
length: 15
size: NA
J: TRBJ2-3
D: NA
DNA: TGTGCCAGCAGCGTAGATGGGAGTACCGTTAATACGCAGTATTTT
CDR3: CASSVDGSTVNTQYF

V: TRBV11-3
length: 13
size: NA
J: TRBJ2-3
D: NA
DNA: TGTGCCAGCAGCACGTTTCCCACAGATACGCAGTATTTT
CDR3: CASSTFPTDTQYF

V: TRBV5-6
length: 15
size: NA
J: TRBJ1-2
D: NA
DNA: TGTGCCAGCAGCTTGGCCGGGGGCGCGAACTATGGCTACACCTTC
CDR3: CASSLAGGANYGYTF

V: TRBV28
length: 12
size: NA
J: TRBJ1-5
D: NA
DNA: TGTGCCAGCATCTCTAGCAATCAGCCCCAGCATTTT
CDR3: CASISSNQPQHF

V: TRBV20-1
length: 15
size: NA
J: TRBJ1-6
D: NA
DNA: TGCAGTGCTCCCTTTTTGCCAGGGGTCAATTCACCCCTCCACTTT
CDR3: CSAPFLPGVNSPLHF

V: TRBV20-1
length: 13
size: NA
J: TRBJ1-2
D: NA
DNA: TGCAGTGCCGCGGACGGAAATAACTATGGCTACACCTTC
CDR3: CSAADGNNYGYTF

V: TRBV7-9
length: 14
size: NA
J: TRBJ1-2
D: TRBD1
DNA: TGTGCCAGCAGCCGACCCGGGACAGGGGGCGGCTACACCTTC
CDR3: CASSRPGTGGGYTF

V: TRBV3-1
length: 12
size: NA
J: TRBJ1-1
D: TRBD1
DNA: TGTGCCAGCAGCCGACACAGGGACAGGGCTTTCTTT
CDR3: CASSRHRDRAFF

V: TRBV7-9
length: 11
size: NA
J: TRBJ1-2
D: NA
DNA: TGTGCCAGCAGCTCTACATATGGCTACACCTTC
CDR3: CASSSTYGYTF

V: TRBV6-5
length: 14
size: NA
J: TRBJ1-3
D: NA
DNA: TGTGCCAGCAGTTCGACGTTCTCTGGAAACACCATATATTTT
CDR3: CASSSTFSGNTIYF

V: TRBV29-1
length: 11
size: NA
J: TRBJ2-4
D: NA
DNA: TGCAGCGTTGTAGGGACCAACATTCAGTACTTC
CDR3: CSVVGTNIQYF

V: TRBV11-2
length: 15
size: NA
J: TRBJ2-7
D: TRBD1
DNA: TGTGCCAGCAGCTTGGACAGGGTGCGGACCTACGAGCAGTACTTC
CDR3: CASSLDRVRTYEQYF